These 22 T cell receptor beta chains came from one sample sequenced in a study of early T cells in non-severe SARS-CoV-2 infection. From the 5' RACE reads, TCRdb called clonotypes with MiXCR, one entry per CDR3 protein. The sample has tens of thousands of distinct CDR3 sequences, roughly 13% seen once. Source material: whole blood. These receptors came from an adult who was a healthcare worker with PCR-confirmed SARS-CoV-2 infection or an uninfected control (not recorded which).

This clonotype has a count of ten or more. This chain uses TRBV10-3 with TRBJ1-3; no clear D. CDR3 length: 14 amino acids. Trimming took 7 bases from V and 2 from J, leaving 12 bases between them. The germline gives CDR1 ENHRY, CDR2 SYGVKD. The CDR3 sequence is CAIMDGLTGNTIYF. CDR3 DNA sequence: TGTGCCATCATGGACGGGCTAACTGGAAACACCATATATTTT.

This clonotype was counted many times. The CDR3 nucleotides read TGTGCCAGCAGCCCGTCCGGGACAGGTGGTAACGAGCAGTACTTC. Its protein is CASSPSGTGGNEQYF. V gene TRBV7-9 combines with J gene TRBJ2-7; TRBD1 matches 8 bases. Trimming took 5 bases from V and 5 from J; bases not matched to a gene: 11. CDR1 and CDR2 from the germline V gene are SEHNR and FQNEAQ (reference sequence). CDR3 length: 15 residues.

This clonotype appeared many times. This chain joins TRBV7-9 and TRBJ1-2; the D gene is possibly TRBD1 (6 bases). Germline CDR1 SEHNR, CDR2 FQNEAQ (reference sequence). CDR3 length equals 14 residues. The ends were cut back, 2 bases at V and 4 bases at J, with 11 bases in the middle. CDR3 protein: CASSLIGRGYGYTF. The DNA of the CDR3 is TGTGCCAGCAGCTTAATCGGCAGGGGCTATGGCTACACCTTC.

CDR3 coding DNA: TGCAGTGCTGCAACGGTCGGGGAGCTGTTTTTT. The encoded protein is CSAATVGELFF. V is TRBV20-1 and J is TRBJ2-2; D is uncertain. The CDR3 sequence is 11 residues long. CDR1 and CDR2 (germline): DFQATT, SNEGSKA (reference sequence). The V end lost 5 bases, the J end lost 7 bases, and 8 bases lay between the germline ends.

This clonotype was picked up many times. This chain joins TRBV9 and TRBJ2-1; TRBD2 is a possible D gene (7 bases). The length of the CDR3 is 15 residues. The V gene's germline CDR1 is SGDLS and CDR2 YYNGEE. V lost 4 bases to trimming and J lost 5 bases, with 16 bases between them. CDR3 loop: CASSLVGGAHNEQFF. CDR3 nucleotide sequence: TGTGCCAGCAGCCTCGTGGGGGGGGCCCACAATGAGCAGTTCTTC.

This chain links TRBV29-1 with TRBJ1-1; maybe TRBD1 (5 bases). Germline values: CDR1 SQVTM, CDR2 ANQGSEA. The V end was cut by 6 bases, the J end by 1 base, with 12 bases between. The CDR3 consists of 13 residues. The CDR3 DNA follows: TGCAGCGTCGCCGACAGAGGGAACACTGAAGCTTTCTTT. Translation: CSVADRGNTEAFF.

J is TRBJ2-7 and V is TRBV10-3, with D perhaps matching TRBD2 (6 bases). Trimming cost V 0 bases and J 2 bases, with 14 bases left between them. Germline lookup yields CDR1 ENHRY and CDR2 SYGVKD. The CDR3 has 16 residues. CDR3 amino acids: CAISESGGTTTYEQYF. CDR3 DNA sequence: TGTGCCATCAGTGAGTCGGGCGGGACGACAACCTACGAGCAGTACTTC.

The J gene is TRBJ2-5, the V gene TRBV6-5, with a weak D call TRBD2 (6 bases). Germline CDR1 is MNHEY and CDR2 is SVGAGI. The ends were cut back, 7 bases at V and 1 base at J, with 13 bases in the middle. There are 14 residues in the CDR3. The CDR3 sequence is CASNGGASQETQYF. The CDR3 coding sequence is TGTGCCAGCAATGGCGGGGCCTCCCAAGAGACCCAGTACTTC.

In its sample, this clonotype was seen a few times. The gene calls are TRBV25-1 and TRBJ2-2, with a possible D match to TRBD1 (6 bases). The V and J ends lost 5 bases and 4 bases respectively, with 14 bases between them. The germline CDR1 and CDR2 sequences are MGHDK and SYGVNS. CDR3 length: 15 amino acids. CDR3 amino acids: CASSRQGKVTGELFF. The CDR3 DNA reads TGTGCCAGCAGTAGGCAGGGGAAGGTCACCGGGGAGCTGTTTTTT.

This clonotype appeared many times. This chain joins TRBV20-1 and TRBJ1-1; possibly TRBD1 for D (6 bases). CDR3 length equals 13 residues. Germline V CDR1 and CDR2: DFQATT, SNEGSKA (reference sequence). V lost 0 bases, J lost 9 bases, and 14 bases lay in between. For the CDR3, the DNA is TGCAGTGCTAGAGAGGGGGCTCCCCCGCAAGCTTTCTTT. Its translation: CSAREGAPPQAFF.

This clonotype was counted a few times. This sequence joins TRBV29-1 and TRBJ1-2; D is ambiguous. CDR1 and CDR2 from the germline V gene are SQVTM and ANQGSEA. The V and J ends lost 5 bases and 8 bases respectively, with 12 bases between them. The CDR3 is 11 residues long. This chain's CDR3 is CSVSGVEGYTF. The CDR3, as DNA: TGCAGCGTTTCCGGGGTAGAAGGCTACACCTTC. The whole variable domain, filled in from reference TRBV29-1 and TRBJ1-2, reads SAVISQKPSRDICQRGTSLTIQCQVDSQVTMMFWYRQQPGQSLTLIATANQGSEATYESGFVIDKFPISRPNLTFSTLTVSNMSPEDSSIYLCSVSGVEGYTFGSGTRLTVV.

This clonotype was observed many times. The chain has TRBV12-3 or TRBV12-4 and TRBJ1-1; D is perhaps TRBD1 (5 bases). V was pared by 3 bases and J by 5 bases, with 13 bases between. CDR3 size: 14 residues. This chain's CDR3 is CASSLRGERTEAFF. CDR3 bases: TGTGCCAGCAGTTTGAGGGGCGAGAGGACTGAAGCTTTCTTT.

The J gene is TRBJ1-1, the V gene TRBV6-5, with unresolved D. Trimming pared 0 bases from V and 1 base from J, leaving 9 bases between. The V gene's germline CDR1 is MNHEY and CDR2 SVGAGI. CDR3 length equals 15 residues. CDR3 residues: CASSYSTSQNTEAFF. CDR3 in DNA: TGTGCCAGCAGTTACTCAACAAGCCAGAACACTGAAGCTTTCTTT.

The chain uses TRBV7-2 and TRBJ2-5; 10 nucleotides align to TRBD2. With V trimmed by 8 bases and J by 1 base, 7 bases remained unmatched. Germline values: CDR1 SGHTA, CDR2 FQGNSA. This CDR3 has 15 amino acids. CDR3 loop: CASRPLAGVQETQYF. The CDR3, as DNA: TGTGCCAGCCGCCCTCTAGCGGGGGTCCAAGAGACCCAGTACTTC. Based on the CDR3 plus reference TRBV7-2 and TRBJ2-5, the full variable domain is GAGVSQSPSNKVTEKGKDVELRCDPISGHTALYWYRQSLGQGLEFLIYFQGNSAPDKSGLPSDRFSAERTGGSVSTLTIQRTQQEDSAVYLCASRPLAGVQETQYFGPGTRLLVL.

This clonotype was seen ten or more times. V gene TRBV19 combines with J gene TRBJ1-4; possibly TRBD1 for D (6 bases). Trimming cost V 3 bases and J 5 bases, with 10 bases left between them. This CDR3 has 14 residues. Germline V CDR1 and CDR2: LNHDA, SQIVND (reference sequence). In DNA form, the CDR3 reads TGTGCCAGTAGTATCGGACAGCTGAATGAAAAACTGTTTTTT. It is translated as CASSIGQLNEKLFF. Together with reference TRBV19 and TRBJ1-4, the CDR3 gives the full variable domain: DGGITQSPKYLFRKEGQNVTLSCEQNLNHDAMYWYRQDPGQGLRLIYYSQIVNDFQKGDIAEGYSVSREKKESFPLTVTSAQKNPTAFYLCASSIGQLNEKLFFGSGTQLSVL.

This clonotype was counted many times. The gene calls are TRBV6-1 and TRBJ2-2; D remains ambiguous. The germline CDR1 and CDR2 sequences are MNHNS and SASEGT. The CDR3 contains 13 residues. Trimming pared 6 bases from V and 11 bases from J, leaving 16 bases between. The CDR3 region is CASSRDPIGELFF. The CDR3 DNA reads TGTGCCAGCAGCAGAGACCCTATCGGAGAGCTGTTTTTT.

The chain employs TRBV30 and TRBJ1-5; a possible D gene is TRBD1 (6 bases). Germline CDR1 GTSNPN, CDR2 SVGIG (reference sequence). The CDR3 consists of 16 residues. V dropped 0 bases and J dropped 3 bases, with 15 bases sitting between them. CDR3 loop: CAWSVPRGVTNQPQHF. The DNA for the CDR3 is TGTGCCTGGAGTGTACCGAGGGGGGTTACCAATCAGCCCCAGCATTTT.

This clonotype was counted only a few times. Written as DNA, the CDR3 is TGTGCCAGCAGCGAGGGACTAGCAAGGAGCGTAGACATTCAGTACTTC. Translating gives CASSEGLARSVDIQYF. This sequence joins TRBV7-2 and TRBJ2-4; 9 bases agree with TRBD2. Trimming cost V 5 bases and J 8 bases; bases outside gene matches: 13. The germline V gene encodes CDR1 SGHTA and CDR2 FQGNSA. The CDR3 covers 16 residues. Variable domain in full (rest from reference TRBV7-2 and TRBJ2-4): GAGVSQSPSNKVTEKGKDVELRCDPISGHTALYWYRQSLGQGLEFLIYFQGNSAPDKSGLPSDRFSAERTGGSVSTLTIQRTQQEDSAVYLCASSEGLARSVDIQYFGAGTRLSVL.

This clonotype has at least ten counts. V is TRBV20-1 and J is TRBJ1-2; D gene uncertain. The V end lost 3 bases, the J end lost 6 bases, and 11 bases lay between the germline ends. Germline V gene sequence: CDR1 DFQATT, CDR2 SNEGSKA (reference sequence). The CDR3 is made up of 12 amino acids. The CDR3 loop is CSASVSADGYTF. DNA of the CDR3: TGCAGTGCTAGCGTTTCGGCAGATGGCTACACCTTC.

This clonotype was seen only a few times. This chain connects TRBV9 to TRBJ2-5; D gene unclear. Between the trimmed V and J ends, which lost 1 base and 2 bases, there was a span of 15 bases. Germline loops: CDR1 SGDLS, CDR2 YYNGEE. This CDR3 region has 16 residues. The CDR3: CASSVQHWAKQETQYF. In nucleotides, the CDR3 is TGTGCCAGCAGCGTACAACACTGGGCCAAACAAGAGACCCAGTACTTC. Combining the CDR3 with reference TRBV9 and TRBJ2-5 gives the whole variable domain DSGVTQTPKHLITATGQRVTLRCSPRSGDLSVYWYQQSLDQGLQFLIQYYNGEERAKGNILERFSAQQFPDLHSELNLSSLELGDSALYFCASSVQHWAKQETQYFGPGTRLLVL.

This clonotype was seen a handful of times. The genes are TRBV19 and TRBJ2-2; the D is unclear. Trimming stripped 3 bases from V and 0 bases from J, with 11 bases between. The CDR3 extends over 16 amino acids. Germline CDR1 reads LNHDA; CDR2 reads SQIVND (reference sequence). The CDR3 loop reads CASSIWRNSNTGELFF. For the CDR3, the DNA is TGTGCCAGTAGTATTTGGCGAAATTCGAACACCGGGGAGCTGTTTTTT.

This clonotype was picked up many times. The gene calls are TRBV12-3 or TRBV12-4 and TRBJ2-2; D ambiguous. V was shortened by 2 bases and J by 8 bases, with 12 bases between the two germline ends. The CDR3 loop spans 14 amino acids. The CDR3 protein is CASSLYMGSGELFF. In DNA, the CDR3 is TGTGCCAGCAGTTTATATATGGGGTCAGGGGAGCTGTTTTTT.